This TCR beta chain was observed in a study of preoperative IRX-2 immunotherapy in early breast cancer. The treatment is: preoperative locoregional IRX-2 cytokine immunotherapy. Samples came from a phase Ib trial of preoperative locoregional IRX-2 cytokine immunotherapy. TCRdb's copy holds only in-frame clones and misses some; the assay was immunoSEQ multiplex PCR. The sample carries almost 35,000 clones, over 90% recorded once. The length of the CDR3 is 15 residues. J gave up 8 bases and V 0 bases, and 8 bases lay outside the gene matches. In germline, CDR1 is SGDLS, CDR2 YYNGEE. The rearrangement uses TRBV9 and TRBJ2-1, with 7 bases that match TRBD2. The sample was taken from a patient treated with IRX-2 immunotherapy. This receptor was taken from a human donor with breast cancer. The CDR3 DNA reads as TGTGCCAGCAGCGTAGGTGGGACTAAATTGGATGAGCAGTTCTTC. It codes for CASSVGGTKLDEQFF.